This T cell receptor beta chain was captured by sequencing in a study of cytomegalovirus exposure and HLA in healthy donors. Study background: The roughly 100 million unique TCR beta sequences, from around 200 million T cells, were found by an earlier analysis.

13 Jbeta primers and 60 Vbeta primers were used for the PCR. Measured with immunoSEQ multiplex PCR; TCRdb has only the in-frame clones, and not every one. The sample has about 140,000 clones; approximately 62% are singletons. This clone occurred a few times. Germline V gives CDR1 SGHRS, CDR2 YFSETQ. V gave up 2 bases and J gave up 4 bases; unmatched junction bases: 8. The CDR3 length is 16 residues. The receptor was isolated from a human donor in good health. The sequencing input was PBMCs. This chain connects TRBV5-1 to TRBJ2-3, with TRBD2 identical over 9 bases. The CDR3 DNA reads as TGCGCCAGCAGCTTTGGTGCGGGAGGGCGCGCAGATACGCAGTATTTT. This sequence encodes CASSFGAGGRADTQYF.